This is a list of T cell receptor beta chains from one sample in a study of blood T cell repertoires in COVID-19. Here immunoSEQ multiplex PCR was the method, and the copy in TCRdb shows in-frame clones only, minus some. The repertoire holds over 95,000 clones, about 89% seen once, with over 15% in the top ten. What was sequenced was peripheral blood. Receptors were obtained from a human donor with acute or convalescent COVID-19. The donor label of this sample is uncertain. Each CDR3 is given with its conserved first and last residue. Fields, in order: CDR3 DNA, CDR3 protein, clone size, J gene, D gene, V gene. A D gene is named only where the DNA matches it firmly. The listing skips clone size in some rows; elsewhere it reads once, few, many or a size class.

TGTGCCTGGAGTGACCCGGGGGCCGGCGGGAGGTCCTACGAGCAGTACTTC,CAWSDPGAGGRSYEQYF,NA,TRBJ2-7,TRBD2,TRBV30
TGTGCCAGCAGCTTCTCCGGGACTAGAGGGGGGGAGCAGTACTTC,CASSFSGTRGGEQYF,NA,TRBJ2-7,TRBD2,TRBV7-2
TGTGCCATCAGTGGGGCGACAGGGGTCGGCTACACCTTC,CAISGATGVGYTF,NA,TRBJ1-2,TRBD1,TRBV10-3
TGTGCCAGCAGCTTAGGCGGCCAGTCGCAAAGTCTCTATGGCTACACCTTC,CASSLGGQSQSLYGYTF,few,TRBJ1-2,NA,TRBV7-2
TGTGCCAGCAGCTCCACTAGCGGGGGGGCTGGGGATGAGCAGTTCTTC,CASSSTSGGAGDEQFF,NA,TRBJ2-1,TRBD2,TRBV28
TGTGCCAGTAGTATTCGGGGGTCCGAGCAGTACTTC,CASSIRGSEQYF,NA,TRBJ2-7,NA,TRBV19
TGCAGCGTGGACGATGGGAGGGCTAGCGGGAGAACCAATGAGCAGTTCTTC,CSVDDGRASGRTNEQFF,NA,TRBJ2-1,TRBD2,TRBV29-1
TGTGCCAGCAGCCACAGGGTCGCATCCAAAAACATTCAGTACTTC,CASSHRVASKNIQYF,once,TRBJ2-4,NA,TRBV6-5
TGTGCCAGCAGCTTGGTACAGGGGGCGCATGGCTACACCTTC,CASSLVQGAHGYTF,NA,TRBJ1-2,TRBD1,TRBV5-6
TGTGCCAGCAGTGACCTTAGCGGGGGGTCCTACAATGAGCAGTTCTTC,CASSDLSGGSYNEQFF,NA,TRBJ2-1,TRBD2,TRBV2
TGCGCCAGCAGCCAAGTTGGTCAGGGCTACACTGAAGCTTTCTTT,CASSQVGQGYTEAFF,NA,TRBJ1-1,NA,TRBV4-1
TGTGCCAGCTCATCCCAGGTTGCAACTAATGAAAAACTGTTTTTT,CASSSQVATNEKLFF,once,TRBJ1-4,NA,TRBV18
TGTGCCAGCAGCTTAGCCGGACAGCCCAACTATGGCTACACCTTC,CASSLAGQPNYGYTF,NA,TRBJ1-2,NA,TRBV7-9
TGTGCCAGCAGCAAATGGCACAGGCACTATGGCTACACCTTC,CASSKWHRHYGYTF,once,TRBJ1-2,NA,TRBV21-1
TGTGCCAGCAATCATATCAGCGGGAGACCAGAGACCCAGTACTTC,CASNHISGRPETQYF,few,TRBJ2-5,TRBD2,TRBV27
TGTGCCAGTAACCTGGGACAGGGGTCGTTGGAGCTGTTTTTT,CASNLGQGSLELFF,NA,TRBJ2-2,TRBD1,TRBV19
TGTGCCAGCTCACAATATACCGGGACTAGTTTGTACGAGCAGTACTTC,CASSQYTGTSLYEQYF,NA,TRBJ2-7,TRBD2,TRBV18
TGTGCCAGCAGCCCCGGGACAGGGGCTGGGGATTCACCCCTCCACTTT,CASSPGTGAGDSPLHF,NA,TRBJ1-6,TRBD1,TRBV28
TGTGCCAGCAGCTTTAAGCGGAGGCCGAACACTGAAGCTTTCTTT,CASSFKRRPNTEAFF,NA,TRBJ1-1,NA,TRBV7-3
TGTGCCAGCTCACCATTGCGGGGTGGGAACACTGAAGCTTTCTTT,CASSPLRGGNTEAFF,NA,TRBJ1-1,NA,TRBV18
TGTGCCAGCTCACCACGGTCAGGGGCTGGGAACACCATATATTTT,CASSPRSGAGNTIYF,NA,TRBJ1-3,NA,TRBV18
TGTGCCCGCGGGGCCTACAATGAGCAGTTCTTC,CARGAYNEQFF,NA,TRBJ2-1,NA,TRBV2
TGTGCCAGCAGCTCTTTACAGGGGCTCGGCACAGATACGCAGTATTTT,CASSSLQGLGTDTQYF,NA,TRBJ2-3,TRBD1,TRBV7-2
TGTGCCAGCAGCTTAAATTCTGGCGGGATAGGAGAGCAGTTCTTC,CASSLNSGGIGEQFF,NA,TRBJ2-1,NA,TRBV7-3
TGTGCCAGCTCAGGGAGGACGGACGCCTACGAGCAGTACTTC,CASSGRTDAYEQYF,NA,TRBJ2-7,NA,TRBV18
TGTGCCAGCAGCCTTAACCAGGGGGAGCAGTACTTC,CASSLNQGEQYF,NA,TRBJ2-7,NA,TRBV28
TGCAGCGTTGAGCGGCAGGGTGGCGAGCAGTACTTC,CSVERQGGEQYF,NA,TRBJ2-7,NA,TRBV29-1
TGTGCCAGCAGGGCCGACCCCGGCGGTTTCAGTGGCTACACCTTC,CASRADPGGFSGYTF,NA,TRBJ1-2,NA,TRBV6-5
TGTGCCACCAGTGATCCCCGGGACTCTGCCATCTCGCGTTTCTACTTC,CATSDPRDSAISRFYF,NA,TRBJ2-5,NA,TRBV24-1
TGTGCCACCAGCAGAGATCGGGTGGAAAAACTGTTTTTT,CATSRDRVEKLFF,NA,TRBJ1-4,NA,TRBV15
TGTGCCAGCTCACCAGACCGGGGGGCCTCCTACGAGCAGTACTTC,CASSPDRGASYEQYF,NA,TRBJ2-7,NA,TRBV18
TGTGCCAGCAGGGAAGGGGGCGGTCAGCCCCAGCATTTT,CASREGGGQPQHF,NA,TRBJ1-5,TRBD1,TRBV28
TGTGCCAGCAGCGGACCTCCGGGACAGGGGGCGCGGGGGGCCACTGAAGCTTTCTTT,CASSGPPGQGARGATEAFF,NA,TRBJ1-1,TRBD1,TRBV5-8
TGCAGCGTCACAGCCGACGGCCCCAATCAGCCCCAGCATTTT,CSVTADGPNQPQHF,few,TRBJ1-5,NA,TRBV29-1
TGTGCCAGCAGTTACAGGGGGACCGCTGGCTACACCTTC,CASSYRGTAGYTF,NA,TRBJ1-2,NA,TRBV6-5
TGTGCCAGTAATGGGCAAGGAGGCTCCTATGGCTACACCTTC,CASNGQGGSYGYTF,NA,TRBJ1-2,NA,TRBV19
TGTGCCACCAGTGATTTGGGACTTAACACAGATACGCAGTATTTT,CATSDLGLNTDTQYF,NA,TRBJ2-3,NA,TRBV24-1